This T cell receptor (beta chain) is drawn from a study of blood T cell repertoires in COVID-19. Study overall: The study drew acute and convalescent COVID-19 samples from the United States, Italy and Spain. PBMCs, B-cell-depleted T cells, or T cells provided the cDNA or gDNA that made up the material.

Original methodology: Reference gene primer amplification gave estimated nucleated cell counts. Profiling relied on immunoSEQ multiplex PCR, and the TCRdb table lists in-frame clones only, not all of them. For V, J and clone size, that table is used; D and trimming come from the DNA. Of about 310,000 clones in the sample, around 87% were seen once. CDR1 and CDR2 from the germline V gene are SQVTM and ANQGSEA. Trimming cost V 4 bases and J 4 bases; bases outside gene matches: 6. The CDR3 is 13 residues long. This sequence joins TRBV29-1 and TRBJ2-5; TRBD2 matches 7 bases. The sample was peripheral blood. The receptor's source is a woman aged 50 to 60 who had recovered from COVID-19. CDR3 sequence (DNA): TGCAGCGTTGGGGCTAGCGGCGTAGAGACCCAGTACTTC. Its translation is CSVGASGVETQYF.